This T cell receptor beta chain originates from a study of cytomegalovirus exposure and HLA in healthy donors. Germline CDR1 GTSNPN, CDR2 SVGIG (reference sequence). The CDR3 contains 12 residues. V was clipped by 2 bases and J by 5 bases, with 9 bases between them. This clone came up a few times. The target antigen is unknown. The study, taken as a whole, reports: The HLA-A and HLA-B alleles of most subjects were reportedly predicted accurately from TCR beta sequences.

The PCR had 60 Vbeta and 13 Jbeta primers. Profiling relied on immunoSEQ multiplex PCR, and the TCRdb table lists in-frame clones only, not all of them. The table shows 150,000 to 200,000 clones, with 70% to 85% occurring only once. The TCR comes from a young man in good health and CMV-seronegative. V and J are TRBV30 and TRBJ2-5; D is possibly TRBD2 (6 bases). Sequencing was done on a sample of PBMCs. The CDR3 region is CAWSPGRETQYF. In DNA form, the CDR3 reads TGTGCCTGGAGTCCGGGGAGGGAGACCCAGTACTTC.